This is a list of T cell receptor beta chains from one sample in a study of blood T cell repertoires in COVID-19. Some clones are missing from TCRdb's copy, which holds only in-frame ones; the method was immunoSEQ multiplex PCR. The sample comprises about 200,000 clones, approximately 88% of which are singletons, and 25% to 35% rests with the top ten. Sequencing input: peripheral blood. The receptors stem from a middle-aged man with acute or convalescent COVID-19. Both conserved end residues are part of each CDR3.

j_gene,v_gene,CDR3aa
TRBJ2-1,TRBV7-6,CASSSLAGPVDEQFF
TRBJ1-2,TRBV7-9,CASSPVRGHFNYGYTF
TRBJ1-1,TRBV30,CAWSVDSSYTEAFF
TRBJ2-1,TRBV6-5,CASSSAGLGNEQFF
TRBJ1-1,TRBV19,CASSLRQGDTEAFF
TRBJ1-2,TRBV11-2,CASRAGSMRGYGYTF
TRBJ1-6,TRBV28,CASSSGGQLFSPLHF
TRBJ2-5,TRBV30,CAWSALAGAGKTQYF
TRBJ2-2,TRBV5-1,CASSLVGTSPAGELFF
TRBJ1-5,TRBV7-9,CASSPDRGQPQHF
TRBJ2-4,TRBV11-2,CASSFGRAKNIQYF
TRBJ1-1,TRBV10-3,CAISVFKLAGQGNTEAFF
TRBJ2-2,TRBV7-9,CASSGRAADGELFF
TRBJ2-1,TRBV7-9,CASSLGRENPSNEQFF
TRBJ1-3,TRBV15,CATSQGTSGNTIYF
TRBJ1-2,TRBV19,CASSGTGAGAYGYTF
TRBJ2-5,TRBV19,CASSPRDSGETQYF
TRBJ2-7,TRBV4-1,CASSPGLAGGRLGEQYF
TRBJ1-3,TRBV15,CATSRPGQGDLRSGNTIYF
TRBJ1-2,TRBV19,CASSIEQGRKSGYTF
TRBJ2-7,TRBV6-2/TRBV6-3,CASSYSTPDSRSGEQYF
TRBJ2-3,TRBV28,CASSSPSTDTQYF
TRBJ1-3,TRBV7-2,CASRLQVTGNTIYF
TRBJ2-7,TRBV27,CASSYLGREDYEQYF
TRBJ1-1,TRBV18,CASSGTVETEAFF
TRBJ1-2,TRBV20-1,CSARSQEGYTF
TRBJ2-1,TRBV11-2,CASTAFKSSGSRGYNEQFF
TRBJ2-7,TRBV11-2,CASSWDRGSYEQYF
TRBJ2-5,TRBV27,CASSLSILAGGGSETQYF
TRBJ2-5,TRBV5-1,CASTARETQYF
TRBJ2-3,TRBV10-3,CAISEGGQGWPDTQYF
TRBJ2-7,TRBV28,CASSGQTLYEQYF
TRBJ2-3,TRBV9,CASSVMETGFSTDTQYF
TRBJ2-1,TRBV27,CASSFGREVNEQFF
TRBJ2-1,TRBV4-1,CASSHWHLNEQFF
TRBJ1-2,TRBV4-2,CASSQGGQGNYGYTF
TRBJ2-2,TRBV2,CASSERLAGGVDTGELFF
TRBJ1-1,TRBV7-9,CASSSTGTTEAFF
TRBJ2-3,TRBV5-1,CASSLGQSTDTQYF
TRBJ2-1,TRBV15,CATSRGGRTVTYNEQFF
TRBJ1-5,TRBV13,CASSQDGRSHQPQHF
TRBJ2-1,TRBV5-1,CASSTSGRGDEQFF
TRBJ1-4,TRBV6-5,CASSYEGRDGKLFF
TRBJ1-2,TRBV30,CAWMRGTGGWVYGYTF
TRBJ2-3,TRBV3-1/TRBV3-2,CASAYGLPSTDTQYF
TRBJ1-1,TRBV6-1,CASSETGSTEAFF